The clone carrying this T cell receptor beta chain was found a few times. The target antigen is unknown. Trimming took off 3 bases at V and 5 bases at J, with 11 bases between the two ends. Germline V gene lookup returns CDR1 MDHEN and CDR2 SYDVKM. The CDR3 is 14 amino acids. The source of the sample is a study of cytomegalovirus exposure and HLA in healthy donors. Study as a whole: The 95 million to 120 million unique TCR beta sequences, from around 200 million T cells, were found by an earlier analysis.

Study-level findings and limits: Prior analysis indicated that the majority of TCR beta V segments exhibited productivity approximately 90% or approximately 30% of the time. Reports showed the classifier diagnosing cytomegalovirus status with high specificity and sensitivity. Analysis was carried out at a later point, and it linked a missense DCLRE1C variant to TCR beta V- and J-gene trimming.

The study ran its PCR with 60 Vbeta and 13 Jbeta primers. TCRdb keeps only in-frame clones here, not all; method: immunoSEQ multiplex PCR. This table holds about 160,000 clones, around 81% found once. The source material was PBMCs. The chain joins TRBV28 to TRBJ1-5; D gene unclear. The clonotype was recovered from a woman aged 45-65 years in good health and CMV-seronegative. For the CDR3, the DNA is TGTGCCAGCAGTTTTACAACTAGGGATCAGCCCCAGCATTTT. Amino acid sequence: CASSFTTRDQPQHF.